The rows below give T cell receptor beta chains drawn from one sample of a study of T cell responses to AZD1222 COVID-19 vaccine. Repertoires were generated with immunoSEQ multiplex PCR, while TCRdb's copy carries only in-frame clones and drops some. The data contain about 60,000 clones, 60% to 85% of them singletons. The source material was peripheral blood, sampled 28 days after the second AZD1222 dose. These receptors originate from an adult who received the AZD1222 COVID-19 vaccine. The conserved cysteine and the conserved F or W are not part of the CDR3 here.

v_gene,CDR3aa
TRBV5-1,ASSREGVNYGYT
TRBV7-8,ASSLAAGNTEAF
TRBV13,ASSPGAGNNEQF
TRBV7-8,ASSLGSLGYEQY
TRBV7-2,ASSWAASGFTTEQY
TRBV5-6,ASSLGRVSPLH
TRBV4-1,ASSQDKEGAGLF
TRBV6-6,ASRPYRGHAF
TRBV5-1,ASSVGQGLETQY
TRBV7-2,ASSLTGLAEQY
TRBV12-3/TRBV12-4,ASSLGGPYEQY
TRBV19,ASSLRGASLQETQY
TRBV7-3,ASSSPGRIGRGTQY
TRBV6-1,ASSETGGNTEAF
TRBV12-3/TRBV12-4,ASSRGTYEQY
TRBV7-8,ASSLGRGRAYEQY
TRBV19,ASSRDSNEKLF
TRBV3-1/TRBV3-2,ASSQDEREGGANYGYT
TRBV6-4,ASSPTGDRGYT
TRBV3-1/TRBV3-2,ASSLPGGPSNTGELF
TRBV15,ATSQLGGLGSYEQY
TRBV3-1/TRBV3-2,ASSQGALGGQPQH
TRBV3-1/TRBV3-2,ASSQVKGGAF
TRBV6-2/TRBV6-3,ASRPSPGGADTQY
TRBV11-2,ASSLLAGPPYEQY
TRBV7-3,ASSFQQNTGELF
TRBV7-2,ASSLDRETQY
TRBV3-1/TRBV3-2,ASSQDGNNEQF
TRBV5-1,ASSSTGLNTEAF
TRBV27,ASSLWYPGQGALINQPQH
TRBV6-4,ASSSGQGGDTQY
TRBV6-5,ASKLYTEAF
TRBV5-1,ASSRAWGSQETQY
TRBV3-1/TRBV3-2,ASSQGGLGSPLH
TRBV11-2,ASSLDRGVLA
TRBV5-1,ASSLSVAGDTEAF
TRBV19,ASRLDSSYGYT
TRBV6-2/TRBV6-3,ASSSPGAVYNEQF
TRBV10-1,ARGGGGQPQH
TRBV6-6,ASSYSTGHSGNTIY
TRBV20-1,SASGSYEQY
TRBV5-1,ASSDREAAGELF
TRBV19,ASQVPGANVLT
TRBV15,ATSGPVVPDTQY
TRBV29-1,SVEGIGGAGYT
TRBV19,ASSIDPATEAF
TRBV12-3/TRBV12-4,ASSWDGSGTQY
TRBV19,ASTQGDSLWGYT
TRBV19,ASQPGTVASPQH